This T cell receptor beta chain originates from a study of T cell changes during pregnancy in multiple sclerosis. Using immunoSEQ multiplex PCR, the repertoire was profiled, and TCRdb retains in-frame clones only, with some absent. The table shows about 36,000 clones, with 91% occurring only once. The receptor's source is a female donor in good health, enrolled as a control in a pregnancy study. Source: CD4+ T cells from peripheral blood mononuclear cells, taken in the second trimester of pregnancy.

The CDR3 sequence: CASSYMGRTPLHF. In DNA form, the CDR3 reads TGTGCCAGCAGTTACATGGGGAGGACACCCCTCCACTTT. This chain connects TRBV6-5 to TRBJ1-6; D ambiguous. The CDR3 runs to 13 residues. V was shortened by 2 bases and J by 11 bases, with 10 bases between the two germline ends. CDR1 and CDR2 from the germline V gene are MNHEY and SVGAGI.